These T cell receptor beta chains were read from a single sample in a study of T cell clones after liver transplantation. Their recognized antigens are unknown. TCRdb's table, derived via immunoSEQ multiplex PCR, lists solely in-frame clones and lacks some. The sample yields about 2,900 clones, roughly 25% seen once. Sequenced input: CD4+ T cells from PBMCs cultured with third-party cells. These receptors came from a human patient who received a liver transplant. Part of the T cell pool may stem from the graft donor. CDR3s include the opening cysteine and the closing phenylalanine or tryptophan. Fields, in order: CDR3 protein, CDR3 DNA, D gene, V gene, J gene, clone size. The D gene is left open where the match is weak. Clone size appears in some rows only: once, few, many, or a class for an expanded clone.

CAISGAGTDTQYF	TGTGCCATCAGTGGGGCAGGGACAGATACGCAGTATTTT	-	TRBV10-3	TRBJ2-3	medium-sized
CASSLSGSYGYTF	TGCGCCAGCAGCTTGTCCGGCTCCTATGGCTACACCTTC	-	TRBV5-1	TRBJ1-2	-
CASSLFTDAEAFF	TGCGCCAGCAGCTTATTTACGGACGCTGAAGCTTTCTTT	-	TRBV5-1	TRBJ1-1	-
CRGQGVYGYTF	TGCAGAGGACAGGGGGTATATGGCTACACCTTC	TRBD1	TRBV20-1	TRBJ1-2	few
CASSQSWGTNEKLFF	TGTGCCAGCTCACAGTCGTGGGGCACTAATGAAAAACTGTTTTTT	-	TRBV18	TRBJ1-4	-
CATHRIAGGITGELFF	TGTGCCACGCACCGAATAGCGGGAGGAATCACCGGGGAGCTGTTTTTT	TRBD2	TRBV19	TRBJ2-2	-
CASSEVMARSAAFF	TGTGCCAGCAGTGAAGTCATGGCCCGTTCGGCAGCTTTCTTT	-	TRBV6-1	TRBJ1-1	-
CASSLGGFGNTIYF	TGTGCCAGCAGCTTGGGAGGGTTTGGAAACACCATATATTTT	-	TRBV5-8	TRBJ1-3	-
CASSLQGTSLYEQYF	TGTGCCAGCAGTCTACAAGGGACTAGTCTTTACGAGCAGTACTTC	TRBD2	TRBV27	TRBJ2-7	medium-sized
CASSHGTGFYNEQFF	TGTGCCAGCAGTCACGGGACAGGGTTTTACAATGAGCAGTTCTTC	TRBD1	TRBV27	TRBJ2-1	-
CASSYLGDTGYTF	TGTGCCAGCAGTTACCTTGGCGACACCGGCTACACCTTC	-	TRBV27	TRBJ1-2	few
CASSSTRSGGEKLFF	TGTGCCAGCAGCTCCACCCGCTCGGGGGGTGAAAAACTGTTTTTT	-	TRBV7-2	TRBJ1-4	few
CASSGSGGQETQYF	TGTGCCAGCAGTGGGAGCGGGGGCCAAGAGACCCAGTACTTC	TRBD2	TRBV2	TRBJ2-5	large
CASSTSGQNSPGYTF	TGCGCCAGCAGCACCTCGGGACAGAATTCGCCTGGCTACACCTTC	TRBD1	TRBV5-1	TRBJ1-2	-
CASSYRDGRPQHF	TGTGCCAGCAGTTACCGGGACGGGCGGCCCCAGCATTTT	-	TRBV6-9	TRBJ1-5	-
CASSSPTRGMYEQYF	TGTGCCAGCAGCTCACCTACGCGCGGGATGTACGAGCAGTACTTC	-	TRBV7-9	TRBJ2-7	-
CASGMGRGYTF	TGTGCCAGCGGTATGGGACGTGGCTACACCTTC	-	TRBV6-6	TRBJ1-2	few
CASSEIQGGFGTDTQYF	TGTGCCAGCAGTGAAATACAGGGGGGATTTGGCACAGATACGCAGTATTTT	TRBD1	TRBV2	TRBJ2-3	few
CASSFRWGELFF	TGTGCCAGCAGTTTCAGGTGGGGGGAGCTGTTTTTT	-	TRBV28	TRBJ2-2	-
CASSLGLAGLRTITQYF	TGTGCCAGCAGCTTGGGACTAGCGGGGCTGCGAACCATAACGCAGTATTTT	TRBD2	TRBV7-2	TRBJ2-3	-
CASSPRGQSYEQYF	TGTGCCAGCAGCCCGCGGGGACAGTCCTACGAGCAGTACTTC	-	TRBV7-3	TRBJ2-7	few
CASGTSYEQYF	TGTGCCAGCGGGACCAGCTACGAGCAGTACTTC	-	TRBV6-1	TRBJ2-7	-
CASSLTGLAVTDTQYF	TGTGCCAGCAGCTTAACAGGACTAGCGGTGACAGATACGCAGTATTTT	TRBD2	TRBV7-3	TRBJ2-3	-
CASSPPRGDSPDTQYF	TGCGCCAGCAGCCCCCCCAGAGGGGACAGCCCAGATACGCAGTATTTT	TRBD1	TRBV5-1	TRBJ2-3	large
CASSLRGPGNSPLHF	TGTGCCAGCAGTTTGAGGGGTCCGGGGAATTCACCCCTCCACTTT	-	TRBV28	TRBJ1-6	once
CASSSTPGVRYNEQFF	TGTGCCAGCAGCTCCACCCCAGGGGTACGCTACAATGAGCAGTTCTTC	-	TRBV7-3	TRBJ2-1	medium-sized
CASSDLAKNIQYF	TGCGCCAGCAGCGATTTAGCCAAAAACATTCAGTACTTC	-	TRBV5-1	TRBJ2-4	-
CASSLPLLQGDYGYTF	TGTGCCAGCAGCTTGCCCCTCCTACAGGGAGACTATGGCTACACCTTC	-	TRBV5-6	TRBJ1-2	large
CASSLVAGGVSNTDTQYF	TGCGCCAGCAGCTTGGTTGCAGGGGGGGTTTCGAACACAGATACGCAGTATTTT	-	TRBV5-1	TRBJ2-3	medium-sized
CASNTYNEQFF	TGTGCCAGCAACACCTACAATGAGCAGTTCTTC	-	TRBV2	TRBJ2-1	-
CASTSGDPTGELFF	TGTGCCAGCACGTCGGGTGATCCTACCGGGGAGCTGTTTTTT	-	TRBV19	TRBJ2-2	-
CATSRDLTGSSTGNTIYF	TGTGCCACCAGCAGAGATCTGACAGGGAGCTCCACTGGAAACACCATATATTTT	TRBD1	TRBV15	TRBJ1-3	large
CASSPAALGGYTF	TGTGCCAGCAGCCCCGCGGCCCTCGGAGGCTACACCTTC	-	TRBV7-9	TRBJ1-2	few
CASTWDSSYEQYF	TGTGCCAGCACGTGGGACAGCTCCTACGAGCAGTACTTC	TRBD1	TRBV2	TRBJ2-7	large
CASSFHTGQGNYGYTF	TGTGCCAGTAGTTTCCATACGGGACAGGGAAACTATGGCTACACCTTC	TRBD1	TRBV19	TRBJ1-2	-
CASSSTGGPKDGYTF	TGTGCCAGCAGCTCCACGGGGGGGCCAAAGGATGGCTACACCTTC	-	TRBV28	TRBJ1-2	-
CASSRGTSGGPWDEQFF	TGTGCCAGCAGCAGAGGGACTAGCGGGGGGCCGTGGGATGAGCAGTTCTTC	TRBD2	TRBV7-2	TRBJ2-1	few
CASSPNPAWKSTEAFF	TGCGCCAGCAGCCCCAACCCCGCCTGGAAATCCACTGAAGCTTTCTTT	-	TRBV5-1	TRBJ1-1	medium-sized
CASSPRPSSYNSPLHF	TGTGCCAGCAGCCCTCGTCCCAGCTCCTATAATTCACCCCTCCACTTT	-	TRBV9	TRBJ1-6	-
CASNTQGARAFF	TGTGCCAGCAACACACAGGGGGCGAGAGCTTTCTTT	TRBD1	TRBV28	TRBJ1-1	large
CASSLEVTGARAFF	TGTGCCAGCAGCTTAGAGGTCACAGGGGCTCGAGCTTTCTTT	TRBD1	TRBV11-1	TRBJ1-1	-
CASSQDRLYGYTF	TGTGCCAGCAGTCAGGACAGACTCTATGGCTACACCTTC	-	TRBV6-9	TRBJ1-2	few
CASSLAGAKYEQYF	TGTGCCAGCAGTTTGGCGGGAGCTAAATACGAGCAGTACTTC	TRBD2	TRBV28	TRBJ2-7	-
CASSLSQAYNEQFF	TGCGCCAGCAGCTTAAGTCAAGCCTACAATGAGCAGTTCTTC	-	TRBV5-1	TRBJ2-1	medium-sized
CASSPSGGSQPQHF	TGTGCCAGTAGTCCCAGCGGGGGGAGTCAGCCCCAGCATTTT	-	TRBV19	TRBJ1-5	medium-sized
CASSQGTSSSYEQYF	TGTGCCAGCAGCCAAGGGACTTCTAGCTCCTACGAGCAGTACTTC	-	TRBV4-2	TRBJ2-7	large
CASSIAGGPSYNEQFF	TGTGCCAGTAGTATAGCGGGCGGTCCCTCCTACAATGAGCAGTTCTTC	-	TRBV19	TRBJ2-1	large
CASSSQGQGSTEAFF	TGCGCCAGCAGCTCCCAGGGACAGGGATCGACTGAAGCTTTCTTT	TRBD1	TRBV5-1	TRBJ1-1	medium-sized
CASRLWRGEQFF	TGTGCCAGCAGATTATGGAGGGGTGAGCAGTTCTTC	-	TRBV27	TRBJ2-1	medium-sized